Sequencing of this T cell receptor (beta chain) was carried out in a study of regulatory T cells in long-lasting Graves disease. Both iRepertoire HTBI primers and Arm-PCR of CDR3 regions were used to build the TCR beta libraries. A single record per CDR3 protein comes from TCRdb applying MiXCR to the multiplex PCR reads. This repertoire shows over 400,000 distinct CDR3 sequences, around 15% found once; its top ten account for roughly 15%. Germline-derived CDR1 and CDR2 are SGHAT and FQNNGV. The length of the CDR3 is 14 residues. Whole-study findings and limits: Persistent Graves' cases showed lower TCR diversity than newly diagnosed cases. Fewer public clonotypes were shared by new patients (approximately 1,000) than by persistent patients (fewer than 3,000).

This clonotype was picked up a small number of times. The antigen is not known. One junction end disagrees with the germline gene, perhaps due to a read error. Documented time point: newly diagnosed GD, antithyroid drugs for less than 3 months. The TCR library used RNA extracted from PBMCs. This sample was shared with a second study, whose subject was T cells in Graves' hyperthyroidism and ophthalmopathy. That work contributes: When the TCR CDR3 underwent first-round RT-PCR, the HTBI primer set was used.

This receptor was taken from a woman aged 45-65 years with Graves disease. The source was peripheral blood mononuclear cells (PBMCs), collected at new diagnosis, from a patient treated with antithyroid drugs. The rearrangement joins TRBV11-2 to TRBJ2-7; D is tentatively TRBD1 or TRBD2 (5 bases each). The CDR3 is CAGSSGGSSYEQYF. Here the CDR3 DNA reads TGTGCCGGCAGTTCTGGGGGAAGCTCCTACGAGCAGTACTTC.